The 25 T cell receptor beta chains below all came from one sample that was sequenced in a study of cytomegalovirus exposure and HLA in healthy donors. PCR primers comprised 60 Vbeta and 13 Jbeta primers. Sequenced by immunoSEQ multiplex PCR; TCRdb stores in-frame clones only, minus some. The sample includes 130,000 or so clones, about 61% seen only once; the top ten take around 2.5%. The source material was PBMCs. Receptor source: a woman aged 40-49 years in good health and CMV-seronegative.

The chain joins TRBV11-2 to TRBJ2-2; D unclear. Trimming took 3 bases from V and 3 from J, leaving 17 bases between them. Germline CDR1 reads SGHAT; CDR2 reads FQNNGV. There are 17 residues in the CDR3. CDR3 in amino acids: CASSFPLSPRDTGELFF. In DNA, the CDR3 is TGTGCCAGCAGCTTCCCTCTTAGCCCTCGGGACACCGGGGAGCTGTTTTTT.

The rearrangement links TRBV5-4 to TRBJ1-6; 9 bases line up with TRBD1. J gave up 9 bases and V 0 bases, and 4 bases lay outside the gene matches. The CDR3 has 15 residues. The germline V gene encodes CDR1 SGHNT and CDR2 YYREEE (reference sequence). The CDR3 loop is CASSLGDRAGSPLHF. DNA for the CDR3: TGTGCCAGCAGCTTGGGGGACAGGGCTGGTTCACCCCTCCACTTT.

The J gene is TRBJ2-2, the V gene TRBV7-3; D not certain. V lost 5 bases, J lost 2 bases, and 15 bases lay in between. The germline CDR1 and CDR2 sequences are SGHTA and FQGTGA. This CDR3 contains 16 residues. The CDR3 loop reads CASSPLAWANTGELFF. As DNA, the CDR3 is TGTGCCAGCAGCCCGTTGGCATGGGCCAACACCGGGGAGCTGTTTTTT.

This clone was seen a few times. CDR3 sequence (DNA): TGTGCCAGCAGGGGGCTAGCGGGCGAGCAGTACTTC. Its translation: CASRGLAGEQYF. J is TRBJ2-7 and V is TRBV6-1; 8 bases fit TRBD2. There are 12 residues in the CDR3. The germline V gene encodes CDR1 MNHNS and CDR2 SASEGT. V gave up 6 bases and J gave up 6 bases; unmatched junction bases: 4.

The chain carries TRBV7-2 and TRBJ1-1; 7 bases fit TRBD1. J was trimmed by 1 base and V by 4 bases; bases with no gene match: 6. Germline assignment: CDR1 SGHTA and CDR2 FQGNSA. The CDR3 runs 15 residues. The CDR3 nucleotides are TGTGCCAGCAGCTCTGGGACAGCTAAGAACACTGAAGCTTTCTTT. It translates to CASSSGTAKNTEAFF.

This rearrangement joins TRBV30 to TRBJ2-5; 12 nucleotides agree with TRBD2. The V gene end was trimmed by 5 bases and the J gene end by 6 bases; junction bases not matched to a gene: 13. Germline V lookup: CDR1 GTSNPN, CDR2 SVGIG (reference sequence). This CDR3 has 16 residues. CDR3 bases: TGTGCCTGGGCCTTCCGGTCTAGCGGGGGGGCAAAGACCCAGTACTTC. Protein sequence: CAWAFRSSGGAKTQYF.

This clone was found a few times. The chain employs TRBV6-1 and TRBJ1-1, with 7 bases fitting TRBD1. Looked up from germline, CDR1 is MNHNS and CDR2 is SASEGT. This CDR3 is 14 amino acids long. V was pared by 10 bases and J by 5 bases, with 13 bases of the junction left unmatched. The DNA of the CDR3 is TGTGCCACCCGGACAGGAACGTCGGAGACTGAAGCTTTCTTT. It yields the protein CATRTGTSETEAFF.

The V gene is TRBV29-1, the J gene TRBJ1-1, with a tentative D call TRBD1 (5 bases). Looked up from germline, CDR1 is SQVTM and CDR2 is ANQGSEA. The ends were cut back, 3 bases at V and 1 base at J, with 6 bases in the middle. The CDR3 loop spans 12 amino acids. The CDR3 coding sequence is TGCAGCGTTGATACAGGGAACACTGAAGCTTTCTTT. This translates into CSVDTGNTEAFF.

The chain links TRBV4-2 to TRBJ1-6, with D uncertain. Looked up from germline, CDR1 is LGHNA and CDR2 is YNFKEQ. V gave up 1 base and J gave up 8 bases, with 9 bases separating them. There are 14 residues in the CDR3. The CDR3 loop is CASSQVKEHSPLHF. CDR3 DNA: TGTGCCAGCAGCCAAGTCAAAGAGCATTCACCCCTCCACTTT.

With regard to this clone: The same CDR3 arises from other DNA sequences in this sample as well. This chain uses TRBV7-2 with TRBJ1-5; 9 bases are shared with TRBD1. The CDR3 is made up of 15 amino acids. The trim removed 3 bases at V and 4 bases at J, leaving 4 bases unmatched. Per germline, CDR1 SGHTA and CDR2 FQGNSA. CDR3 amino acids: CASSLRQGGNQPQHF. In DNA form, the CDR3 reads TGTGCCAGCAGCTTGAGACAGGGGGGAAATCAGCCCCAGCATTTT.

The V call is TRBV6-5, the J call TRBJ1-4, with D perhaps matching TRBD1 (6 bases). Germline loops: CDR1 MNHEY, CDR2 SVGAGI. The germline V and J ends were trimmed by 6 bases and 9 bases, with 17 bases remaining between them. The CDR3 is made up of 14 amino acids. Written as DNA, the CDR3 is TGTGCCAGCAGAGCTGACACGAGGGGGAAAAAACTGTTTTTT. Protein product: CASRADTRGKKLFF.

The rearrangement uses TRBV5-8 and TRBJ1-5, with 8 bases fitting TRBD1. V gave up 7 bases and J gave up 3 bases; unmatched junction bases: 9. The CDR3 has 15 residues. Germline CDR1 is SGHTS and CDR2 is YDEGEE. DNA of the CDR3: TGTGCCAGCCCGGACAGGGTTTTGGTCAATCAGCCCCAGCATTTT. Translated: CASPDRVLVNQPQHF.

This rearrangement joins TRBV27 to TRBJ2-4, with a weak D call TRBD1 (5 bases). V lost 4 bases and J 4 bases, leaving 14 bases between the germline ends. The CDR3 sequence is 15 residues long. The germline gives CDR1 MNHEY, CDR2 SMNVEV (reference sequence). The CDR3 DNA is TGTGCCAGCAGTTCCCCACCAGCAGGGAAAAACATTCAGTACTTC. It encodes CASSSPPAGKNIQYF.

V gene TRBV4-1 combines with J gene TRBJ1-1; 9 bases agree with TRBD1. Trimming took 1 base from V and 10 from J; bases not matched to a gene: 13. This CDR3 has 16 amino acids. The germline V gene has CDR1 MGHRA and CDR2 YSYEKL. Written as DNA, the CDR3 is TGCGCCAGCAGCCAAGGAATCGGCCGGGACAGGGTTACAGCTTTCTTT. Protein: CASSQGIGRDRVTAFF.

The chain joins TRBV9 to TRBJ2-7, with D tentatively TRBD2 (5 bases). Trimming left V 4 bases short and J 4 bases short, with 15 bases between. The CDR3 runs 14 residues. CDR1 SGDLS and CDR2 YYNGEE come from the germline V gene. The CDR3: CASSPRAEPYEQYF. In nucleotides, the CDR3 is TGTGCCAGCAGCCCTCGAGCGGAGCCTTACGAGCAGTACTTC.

This chain connects TRBV15 to TRBJ1-5; D may be TRBD1 (5 bases). Germline CDR1 reads LNHNV; CDR2 reads YYDKDF (reference sequence). This CDR3 comprises 15 residues. V lost 3 bases and J 7 bases, leaving 16 bases between the germline ends. The CDR3 DNA sequence: TGTGCCACCAGCAGTAGAGGACGGGGGGGACAGCCCCAGCATTTT. Translating it yields CATSSRGRGGQPQHF.

This chain links TRBV5-1 with TRBJ1-4; D perhaps matches TRBD1 (6 bases). This CDR3 contains 14 residues. CDR1 SGHRS and CDR2 YFSETQ come from the germline V gene. Trimming removed 2 bases at V and 5 bases at J, with 10 bases between. CDR3 DNA: TGCGCCAGCAGCTTCGGACAGAAGAATGAAAAACTGTTTTTT. Translated, it gives CASSFGQKNEKLFF.

This chain uses TRBV5-1 with TRBJ2-1; TRBD1 aligns across 9 bases. Trimming removed 1 base from V and 5 bases from J; junction bases left unmatched: 10. CDR3 length: 17 amino acids. Looked up from germline, CDR1 is SGHRS and CDR2 is YFSETQ. This CDR3 reads CASSLYTSGQGNNEQFF. CDR3 in DNA: TGCGCCAGCAGCTTGTATACCTCGGGACAGGGCAACAATGAGCAGTTCTTC.

V and J are TRBV5-4 and TRBJ2-1, with TRBD2 matching over 14 bases. With V trimmed by 4 bases and J by 8 bases, 5 bases remained unmatched. Germline values: CDR1 SGHNT, CDR2 YYREEE (reference sequence). This CDR3 has 15 residues. The DNA of the CDR3 is TGTGCCAGCAGCACCGGGACTAGCGGGGGTGATGAGCAGTTCTTC. This sequence encodes CASSTGTSGGDEQFF.

J is TRBJ2-3 and V is TRBV12-5; TRBD2 aligns across 11 bases. The CDR3 spans 15 residues. The germline V gene has CDR1 LGHNT and CDR2 FRNRAP. After removal of 5 bases from V and 2 bases from J, the junction contained 3 bases not matched to a gene. The CDR3, as DNA: TGTGCTAGTGGTCGGGGACTAGCGGACACAGATACGCAGTATTTT. Its protein product is CASGRGLADTDTQYF. Variable domain in full (rest from reference TRBV12-5 and TRBJ2-3): DARVTQTPRHKVTEMGQEVTMRCQPILGHNTVFWYRQTMMQGLELLAYFRNRAPLDDSGMPKDRFSAEMPDATLATLKIQPSEPRDSAVYFCASGRGLADTDTQYFGPGTRLTVL.

The gene calls are TRBV30 and TRBJ1-6; 11 bases align to TRBD1. In germline, CDR1 is GTSNPN, CDR2 SVGIG (reference sequence). Losses at the gene ends were 5 bases for V and 9 bases for J; bases not matched to a gene: 0. CDR3 length: 12 amino acids. The CDR3 DNA reads as TGTGCCTGGGGGACAGGGGGTTCACCCCTCCACTTT. As protein: CAWGTGGSPLHF.

The chain carries TRBV27 and TRBJ1-6, with D possibly TRBD1 on 5 matching bases. Germline V gene data show CDR1 as MNHEY and CDR2 as SMNVEV (reference sequence). V lost 6 bases to trimming and J lost 0 bases, with 15 bases between them. The CDR3 sequence is 17 residues long. This CDR3 reads CASSSLTASSYNSPLHF. CDR3 coding DNA: TGTGCCAGCAGCTCGCTGACAGCGAGCTCCTATAATTCACCCCTCCACTTT.

The chain combines TRBV27 with TRBJ2-7, with a tentative D call TRBD2 (6 bases). V dropped 6 bases and J dropped 2 bases, with 26 bases sitting between them. The CDR3 spans 18 residues. Germline V gene sequence: CDR1 MNHEY, CDR2 SMNVEV (reference sequence). DNA of the CDR3: TGTGCCAGCAGCCGCTTAGTCTTCCCGGGACTCCTAACCTACGAGCAGTACTTC. Its protein product is CASSRLVFPGLLTYEQYF.

The chain uses TRBV5-1 and TRBJ2-7, with 12 bases that match TRBD1. Germline V gene data show CDR1 as SGHRS and CDR2 as YFSETQ. The CDR3 is made up of 17 amino acids. V shed 0 bases, J shed 5 bases, and the junction held 9 bases outside the gene matches. As DNA, the CDR3 is TGCGCCAGCAGCTTGGGCTGGGCAGGGACAGGGGGCGACGAGCAGTACTTC. It codes for CASSLGWAGTGGDEQYF.

V usage is TRBV2 and J usage is TRBJ2-2, with D possibly matching TRBD2 (5 bases). V gave up 4 bases and J gave up 1 base, with 10 bases separating them. CDR1 and CDR2 from the germline V gene are SNHLY and FYNNEI. The CDR3 is made up of 15 amino acids. The CDR3 DNA reads as TGTGCCAGCAGTGGGGCACTAGAGAACACCGGGGAGCTGTTTTTT. Translated, it gives CASSGALENTGELFF.